This T cell receptor (beta chain) came from a study of memory CD4+ T cells and cytomegalovirus serostatus. Single viable CD3+CD4+CD8-CD45RO+ cells were sorted as the memory CD4+ T cells. Profiled with immunoSEQ multiplex PCR; TCRdb holds only in-frame clones, not every one. The sample has around 50,000 clones, around four fifths seen once. This receptor was taken from an adult in good health and CMV-seronegative. Material for sequencing was memory CD4+ T cells from blood.

CDR3 residues: CASTGKGESPGYTF. The DNA for the CDR3 is TGTGCCAGCACGGGGAAAGGGGAAAGTCCTGGCTACACCTTC. The V gene is TRBV6-1, the J gene TRBJ1-2; D may be TRBD1 (5 bases). The CDR3 spans 14 residues. CDR1 is MNHNS, CDR2 SASEGT, per germline. Trimming took off 7 bases at V and 7 bases at J, with 19 bases between the two ends.